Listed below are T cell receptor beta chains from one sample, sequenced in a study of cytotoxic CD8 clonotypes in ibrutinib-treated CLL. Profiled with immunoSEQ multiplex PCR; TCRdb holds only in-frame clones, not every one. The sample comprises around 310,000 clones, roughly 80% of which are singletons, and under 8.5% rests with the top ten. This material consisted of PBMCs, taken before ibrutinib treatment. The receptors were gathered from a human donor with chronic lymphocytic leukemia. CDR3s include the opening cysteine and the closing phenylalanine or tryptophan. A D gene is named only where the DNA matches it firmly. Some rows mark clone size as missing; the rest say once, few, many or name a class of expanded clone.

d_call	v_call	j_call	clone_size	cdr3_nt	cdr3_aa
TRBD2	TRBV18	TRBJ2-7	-	TGTGCCAGCTCAGGGACTAGCGGGAAACTCTACGAGCAGTACTTC	CASSGTSGKLYEQYF
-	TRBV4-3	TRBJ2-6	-	TGCGCCAGCAGCCAAGATCACGGGGGGCCTGGGGCCAACGTCCTGACTTTC	CASSQDHGGPGANVLTF
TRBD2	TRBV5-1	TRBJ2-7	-	TGCGCCAGCAGCTTGTTTTCGGCTAGCGGTAACGAGCAGTACTTC	CASSLFSASGNEQYF
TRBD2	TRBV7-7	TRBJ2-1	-	TGTGCTAGCAGCGTCGGACTAGCGGGATCTAATGAGCAGTTCTTC	CASSVGLAGSNEQFF
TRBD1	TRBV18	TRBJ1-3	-	TGTGCCAGCTCACCAGAGCCAGGGGGCGCTTCTGGAAACACCATATATTTT	CASSPEPGGASGNTIYF
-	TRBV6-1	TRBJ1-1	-	TGTGCCAGCAGTGAAGCAGGACATGTGAACACTGAAGCTTTCTTT	CASSEAGHVNTEAFF
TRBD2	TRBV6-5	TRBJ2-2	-	TGTGCCAGCAGTCTAGCGGCAAACACCGGGGAGCTGTTTTTT	CASSLAANTGELFF
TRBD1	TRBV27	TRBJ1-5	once	TGTGCCAGCAGCACAGGGGATGGCAATCAGCCCCAGCATTTT	CASSTGDGNQPQHF
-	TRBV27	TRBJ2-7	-	TGTGCCAGCAGAAGGGACGGACCCTACGAGCAGTACTTC	CASRRDGPYEQYF
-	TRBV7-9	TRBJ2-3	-	TGTGCCAGCGAGAAAGATACGCAGTATTTT	CASEKDTQYF